This T cell receptor (beta chain) was sequenced for a study of T cell repertoires in cytomegalovirus infection. Study summary: CMV infection plus the matching HLA type was flagged by public TCR beta signatures. Whole-study findings and limits: Totalled public TCR beta family frequency picked out people who carried CMV plus the relevant HLA. HLA-C-restricted CMV-specific TCR beta clonotypes were dominant in the ex vivo response.

TCRdb ran MiXCR on the reads and lists one entry per CDR3 protein. Among about 230,000 distinct CDR3 sequences listed, roughly 6.5% were seen once. CDR3 length: 12 amino acids. Germline CDR1 MNHNY, CDR2 SVGAGI (reference sequence). The V end was cut by 7 bases, the J end by 7 bases, with 13 bases between. In the case of this clonotype: Antigen: not known.

The receptor was derived from a human donor in good health (CMV status not recorded). Some clones in this sample may be carry-over from other donors' samples. Input material: PBMCs. The chain links TRBV6-6 to TRBJ2-5; no reliable D call. The CDR3 here is CASNLISGTQYF. CDR3 coding DNA: TGTGCCAGCAACCTCATTTCCGGGACCCAGTACTTC.